Listed below are T cell receptor beta chains from one sample, sequenced in a study of Ad26.COV2.S vaccination and SARS-CoV-2 variants. Using immunoSEQ multiplex PCR, the repertoire was profiled, and TCRdb retains in-frame clones only, with some absent. Of more than 400,000 clones in the sample, roughly 87% are singletons; the top ten hold more than 3.5%. The material sequenced was peripheral blood, taken in a trial of Ad26.COV2.S vaccine versus placebo. These receptors were collected from a person aged 18 to 59 who received the Ad26.COV2.S COVID-19 vaccine or a placebo. The CDR3 runs from the conserved cysteine through the conserved F or W. Fields, in order: clone size, J gene, CDR3 length, D gene, V gene, CDR3 DNA, CDR3 protein. The D gene is left open where the match is weak. The size entry is marked missing in some rows and otherwise reads once, few, many or a size class.

>once|TRBJ1-1|17|NA|TRBV3-1/TRBV3-2
TGTGCCAGCAGCCAAGATAGAGGGGACGTGGGGAACACTGAAGCTTTCTTT
CASSQDRGDVGNTEAFF
>once|TRBJ2-1|16|NA|TRBV7-2
TGTGCCAGCAGCCCGAGGGGGAGGGGATTAGACAATGAGCAGTTCTTC
CASSPRGRGLDNEQFF
>NA|TRBJ1-1|15|TRBD1|TRBV5-4
TGTGCCAGCAGCTTGTCAGGGACAGGTCGAACGGGAGCTTTCTTT
CASSLSGTGRTGAFF
>once|TRBJ1-4|15|TRBD1|TRBV3-1/TRBV3-2
TGTGCCAGCAGCCACTCGGACAGGGTTTTTGAAAAACTGTTTTTT
CASSHSDRVFEKLFF
>once|TRBJ2-1|13|NA|TRBV24-1
TGTGCCACCAGTGATTTGCAGTACAATGAGCAGTTCTTC
CATSDLQYNEQFF
>NA|TRBJ2-5|16|NA|TRBV3-1/TRBV3-2
TGTGCCAGCAGCCCACACGAGGGGCTACATCAAGAGACCCAGTACTTC
CASSPHEGLHQETQYF
>NA|TRBJ2-7|14|TRBD2|TRBV3-1/TRBV3-2
TGTGCCAGCAGCCACGGACTAGCGGGAGACGAGCAGTACTTC
CASSHGLAGDEQYF
>once|TRBJ2-2|14|TRBD1|TRBV24-1
TGTGCCACCAGTGATTACAGGGGAACCGGGGAGCTGTTTTTT
CATSDYRGTGELFF
>NA|TRBJ2-5|15|TRBD1|TRBV7-2
TGTGCCAGCAGCTCTCAGACAGGGTGGGGAGAGACCCAGTACTTC
CASSSQTGWGETQYF
>NA|TRBJ2-3|13|TRBD1|TRBV7-3
TGTGCCAGCAGCCTACAGGGGATTGATACGCAGTATTTT
CASSLQGIDTQYF
>NA|TRBJ1-3|15|NA|TRBV3-1/TRBV3-2
TGTGCCAGCAGTCCTCGGGGGGCCTCTGGAAACACCATATATTTT
CASSPRGASGNTIYF
>NA|TRBJ2-7|14|TRBD2|TRBV7-2
TGTGCCAGCAGCCCGGGGGGGTCCTCCTACGAGCAGTACTTC
CASSPGGSSYEQYF
>once|TRBJ2-7|13|NA|TRBV5-6
TGTGCCAGCAGACGGACAGAAGCCTACGAGCAGTACTTC
CASRRTEAYEQYF
>NA|TRBJ2-6|16|TRBD2|TRBV7-9
TGTGCCAGCAGCCCGGGGGGAGGCTCTGGGGCCAACGTCCTGACTTTC
CASSPGGGSGANVLTF
>NA|TRBJ1-6|18|TRBD1|TRBV9
TGTGCCAGCAGCGACAACAGGGGGGCGAGCTCCTATAATTCACCCCTCCACTTT
CASSDNRGASSYNSPLHF
>NA|TRBJ2-7|13|TRBD1|TRBV5-1
TGCGCCAGCAGCGACAGGGTTTCTAGCGAGCAGTACTTC
CASSDRVSSEQYF
>NA|TRBJ2-7|15|NA|TRBV28
TGTGCCAGCCTTTCAGCGGGACAGACATCCTACGAGCAGTACTTC
CASLSAGQTSYEQYF
>NA|TRBJ2-2|16|TRBD1|TRBV2
TGTGCCAGCAGACAAGACAGGGCGGTGAACACCGGGGAGCTGTTTTTT
CASRQDRAVNTGELFF